The T cell receptor (beta chain) described here comes from a study of immune characterization of retroperitoneal liposarcoma. A few counts support this clonotype. TCRdb redid the calling of the PCR reads with MiXCR, one entry per CDR3 protein. The sample has around 1,400 distinct CDR3 sequences; about half are singletons. The CDR3 extends over 17 amino acids. The J segment lost 3 bases and the V segment lost 0 bases, leaving 6 bases of the junction unmatched. Germline V gene lookup returns CDR1 MNHNY and CDR2 SVGAGI (reference sequence). The clonotype comes from a female donor with retroperitoneal liposarcoma. The sample taken for sequencing was tumor tissue. The V gene is TRBV6-6, the J gene TRBJ2-1, with 9 bases lining up with TRBD2. This CDR3 is CASSYSTRGRGYNEQFF. The CDR3, as DNA: TGTGCCAGCAGTTACTCGACGCGCGGGAGGGGCTACAATGAGCAGTTCTTC.